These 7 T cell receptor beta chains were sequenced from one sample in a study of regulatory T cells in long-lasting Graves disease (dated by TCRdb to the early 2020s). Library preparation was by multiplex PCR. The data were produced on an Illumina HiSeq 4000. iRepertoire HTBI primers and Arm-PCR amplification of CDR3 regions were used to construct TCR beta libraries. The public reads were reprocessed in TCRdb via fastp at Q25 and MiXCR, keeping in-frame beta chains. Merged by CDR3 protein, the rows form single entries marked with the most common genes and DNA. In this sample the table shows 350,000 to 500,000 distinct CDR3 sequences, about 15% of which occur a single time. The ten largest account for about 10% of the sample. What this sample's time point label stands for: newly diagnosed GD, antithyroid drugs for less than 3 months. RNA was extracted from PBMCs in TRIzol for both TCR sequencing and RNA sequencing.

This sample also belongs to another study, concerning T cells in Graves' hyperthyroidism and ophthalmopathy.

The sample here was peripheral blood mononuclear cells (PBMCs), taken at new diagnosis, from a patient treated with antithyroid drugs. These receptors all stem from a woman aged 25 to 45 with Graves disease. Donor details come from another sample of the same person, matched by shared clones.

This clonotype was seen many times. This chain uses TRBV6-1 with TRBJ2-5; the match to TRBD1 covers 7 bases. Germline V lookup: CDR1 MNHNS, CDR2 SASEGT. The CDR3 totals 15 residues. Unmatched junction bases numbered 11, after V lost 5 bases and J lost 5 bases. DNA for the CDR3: TGTGCCAGCAGTCCCCTGACAGGGTTAGGGGAGACCCAGTACTTC. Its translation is CASSPLTGLGETQYF.

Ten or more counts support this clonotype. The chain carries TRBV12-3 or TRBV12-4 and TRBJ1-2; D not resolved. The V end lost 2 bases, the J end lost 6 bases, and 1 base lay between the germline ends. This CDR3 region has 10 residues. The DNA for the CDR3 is TGTGCCAGCAGTTTAAATGGCTACACCTTC. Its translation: CASSLNGYTF.

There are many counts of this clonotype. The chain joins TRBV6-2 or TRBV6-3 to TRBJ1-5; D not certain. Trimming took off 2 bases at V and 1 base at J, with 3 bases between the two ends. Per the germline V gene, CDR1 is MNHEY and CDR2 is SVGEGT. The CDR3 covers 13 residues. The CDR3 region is CASSYRSNQPQHF. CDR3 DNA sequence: TGTGCCAGCAGTTACAGGAGCAATCAGCCCCAGCATTTT.

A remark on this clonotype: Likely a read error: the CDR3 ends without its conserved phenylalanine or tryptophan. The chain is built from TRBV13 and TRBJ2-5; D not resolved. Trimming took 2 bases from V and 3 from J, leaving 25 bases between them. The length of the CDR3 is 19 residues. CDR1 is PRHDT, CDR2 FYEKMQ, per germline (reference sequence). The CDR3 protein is CASSLLNPGTEALEETQYL. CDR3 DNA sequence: TGTGCCAGCAGCTTACTAAATCCCGGAACAGAGGCACTTGAAGAGACCCAGTACCTC.

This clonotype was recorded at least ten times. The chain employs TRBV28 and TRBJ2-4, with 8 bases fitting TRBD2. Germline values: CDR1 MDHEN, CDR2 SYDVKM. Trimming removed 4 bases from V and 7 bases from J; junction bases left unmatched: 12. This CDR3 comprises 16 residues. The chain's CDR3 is CASSSPRRGARNIQYF. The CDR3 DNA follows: TGTGCCAGCAGTTCCCCCCGGCGGGGGGCCCGTAACATTCAGTACTTC.

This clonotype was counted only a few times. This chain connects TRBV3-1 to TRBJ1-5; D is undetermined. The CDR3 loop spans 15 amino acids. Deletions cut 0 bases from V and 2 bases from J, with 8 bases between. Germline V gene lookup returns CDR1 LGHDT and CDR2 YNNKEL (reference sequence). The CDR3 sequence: CASSQDPFGNQPQHF. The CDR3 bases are TGTGCCAGCAGCCAAGACCCATTTGGCAATCAGCCCCAGCATTTT.

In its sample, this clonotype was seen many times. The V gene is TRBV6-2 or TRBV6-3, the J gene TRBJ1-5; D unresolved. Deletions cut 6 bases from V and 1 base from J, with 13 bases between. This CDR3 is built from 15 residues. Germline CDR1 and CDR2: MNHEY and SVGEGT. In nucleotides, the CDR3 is TGTGCCAGCAGCCGGAGTGGAGGGAGCAATCAGCCCCAGCATTTT. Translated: CASSRSGGSNQPQHF.